Described below is a single T cell receptor (beta chain) sequence and its context. Antigen: not known. At one of its ends the junction is not consistent with the germline gene, which may arise from a read error. Original data processing: Junction-only sequences produced by ImmunoSEQ had no quality scores, so filtering differed. Clones were read by immunoSEQ multiplex PCR, and TCRdb kept only the in-frame ones, dropping some. The D gene and trimming were derived from the DNA, and the V and J assignments and clone size from that table. Of over 1.5 million clones in the sample, 95% to 99% are singletons; the top ten hold roughly 0.42%. This sample is drawn from a study of shared clonotypes between healthy human individuals. Study observations and caveats: The authors expected sequencing depth to affect clonotype sharing among donors.

Per the germline V gene, CDR1 is DFQATT and CDR2 is SNEGSKA (reference sequence). The CDR3 consists of 8 residues. The sequenced sample was naive CD4+ T cells sorted from blood. The subset is: CD45RA+ positively selected. This receptor was obtained from a young man in good health. J is TRBJ1-2 and V is TRBV20-1, with D unresolved. CDR3 nucleotides: TGCAGTGCTAGAGGTAACAGCTTC. Translating it yields CSARGNSF.